The table lists the clone carrying this T cell receptor beta chain with a count of one. This record comes from a study of blood T cell repertoires in COVID-19. The table came from immunoSEQ multiplex PCR; TCRdb's copy has only in-frame clones and leaves some out. This table has 150,000 to 200,000 clones, approximately 86% appearing once. The TCR sequence derives from a man younger than 30 with acute or convalescent COVID-19. Sequencing used peripheral blood.

The CDR3 DNA is TGTGCCAGCAGCTTAGGGTCTGCGAGGGAGACCCAGTACTTC. Protein: CASSLGSARETQYF. This rearrangement joins TRBV7-9 to TRBJ2-5; D unresolved. Germline V gene data show CDR1 as SEHNR and CDR2 as FQNEAQ (reference sequence). This CDR3 spans 14 amino acids. Trimming cost V 1 base and J 5 bases, with 11 bases left between them.